The 10 T cell receptor beta chains below come from one sample, sequenced in a study of blood T cell repertoires in COVID-19. Clones were read by immunoSEQ multiplex PCR, and TCRdb kept only the in-frame ones, dropping some. The table lists a few hundred thousand clones, over 85% of them singletons. The source material was PBMCs or T cells enriched from blood (not recorded which). These receptors all stem from a woman younger than 45 who had recovered from COVID-19.

This rearrangement joins TRBV28 to TRBJ2-2; 8 bases are shared with TRBD1. CDR1 is MDHEN, CDR2 SYDVKM, per germline. With 7 bases clipped from V and 6 bases from J, the junction kept 13 bases outside the gene matches. This CDR3 has 16 amino acids. The CDR3 sequence: CASTIDRGAIAGELFF. The CDR3 DNA follows: TGTGCCAGCACAATCGACAGGGGAGCTATAGCCGGGGAGCTGTTTTTT.

This clone has a single count. The rearrangement joins TRBV28 to TRBJ1-1; TRBD1 matches 10 bases. Trimming removed 4 bases from V and 3 bases from J; junction bases left unmatched: 2. Germline CDR1 is MDHEN and CDR2 is SYDVKM. The CDR3 is 14 amino acids. The CDR3: CASSWDRGDTEAFF. For the CDR3, the DNA is TGTGCCAGCAGTTGGGACAGGGGTGACACTGAAGCTTTCTTT.

The rearrangement uses TRBV30 and TRBJ2-3; weak D call: TRBD2 (6 bases). This CDR3 has 14 residues. Trimming left V 0 bases short and J 4 bases short, with 11 bases between. CDR1 and CDR2 (germline): GTSNPN, SVGIG (reference sequence). CDR3 coding DNA: TGTGCCTGGAGTGTAATTTCGGGAGCAGATACGCAGTATTTT. It is translated as CAWSVISGADTQYF.

DNA of the CDR3: TGTGCCAGCAGCTTTTCAGGGGGGTACACCGGGGAGCTGTTTTTT. As protein: CASSFSGGYTGELFF. This chain connects TRBV13 to TRBJ2-2, with D perhaps TRBD1 (7 bases). Trimming removed 3 bases from V and 3 bases from J, with 11 bases in between. The CDR3 spans 15 residues. Germline loops: CDR1 PRHDT, CDR2 FYEKMQ (reference sequence).

This sequence joins TRBV7-2 and TRBJ2-1; TRBD2 agrees at 10 bases. V lost 5 bases, J lost 8 bases, and 12 bases stayed unmatched. From germline, CDR1 is SGHTA and CDR2 FQGNSA. This CDR3 has 16 residues. CDR3 region: CASSPTGASGGDEQFF. CDR3 DNA: TGTGCCAGCAGCCCAACCGGCGCTAGCGGGGGTGATGAGCAGTTCTTC.

The chain employs TRBV6-5 and TRBJ1-5; D gene ambiguous. The V end lost 7 bases, the J end lost 5 bases, and 12 bases lay between the germline ends. Germline assignment: CDR1 MNHEY and CDR2 SVGAGI. This CDR3 comprises 13 residues. Here the CDR3 reads CASTYSRDQPQHF. The CDR3 DNA sequence: TGTGCCAGCACCTACTCACGGGATCAGCCCCAGCATTTT.

CDR3 in DNA: TGTGCCAGCAGTAGACAGGGGTGGGATGGCTACACCTTC. Its translation: CASSRQGWDGYTF. This chain links TRBV6-5 with TRBJ1-2; 8 positions agree with TRBD1. Trimming removed 5 bases from V and 6 bases from J; junction bases left unmatched: 5. The length of the CDR3 is 13 residues. Per germline, CDR1 MNHEY and CDR2 SVGAGI.

This clone appeared a single time. This chain connects TRBV15 to TRBJ2-7, with 7 bases aligning to TRBD1. The CDR3 spans 15 residues. The trim removed 3 bases at V and 3 bases at J, leaving 8 bases unmatched. Germline values: CDR1 LNHNV, CDR2 YYDKDF (reference sequence). The CDR3 spells CATSRGRDSNYEQYF. The CDR3 DNA follows: TGTGCCACCAGCAGGGGTCGGGACAGCAACTACGAGCAGTACTTC.

The chain uses TRBV7-9 and TRBJ2-3; tentatively, D is TRBD1 (6 bases). Trimming took 4 bases from V and 5 from J, leaving 22 bases between them. CDR1 and CDR2 (germline): SEHNR, FQNEAQ (reference sequence). The CDR3 covers 17 residues. Here the CDR3 DNA reads TGTGCCAGCAGCTCAAGTACCAGGGGTATAGGGAGAGATACGCAGTATTTT. Translating it yields CASSSSTRGIGRDTQYF.

The chain employs TRBV19 and TRBJ1-1; 8 nucleotides align to TRBD1. V shed 4 bases, J shed 4 bases, and the junction held 5 bases outside the gene matches. The CDR3 is made up of 14 amino acids. Germline assignment: CDR1 LNHDA and CDR2 SQIVND (reference sequence). The CDR3 loop reads CASSKTGDGTEAFF. In DNA, the CDR3 is TGTGCCAGTAGTAAGACAGGGGACGGCACTGAAGCTTTCTTT.